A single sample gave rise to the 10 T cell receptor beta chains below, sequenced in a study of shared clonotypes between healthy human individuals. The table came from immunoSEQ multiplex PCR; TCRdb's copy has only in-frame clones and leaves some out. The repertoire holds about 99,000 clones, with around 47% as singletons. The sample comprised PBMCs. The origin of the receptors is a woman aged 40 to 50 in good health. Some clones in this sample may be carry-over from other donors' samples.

In DNA, the CDR3 is TGCAGCGCGGTACGCGGACAGGGTCCTCAGCCCCAGCATTTT. Protein sequence: CSAVRGQGPQPQHF. This sequence joins TRBV29-1 and TRBJ1-5, with 8 bases fitting TRBD1. The length of the CDR3 is 14 residues. V was pared by 7 bases and J by 6 bases, with 11 bases of the junction left unmatched. Germline loops: CDR1 SQVTM, CDR2 ANQGSEA. Full variable domain (outside the CDR3, taken from reference TRBV29-1 and TRBJ1-5): SAVISQKPSRDICQRGTSLTIQCQVDSQVTMMFWYRQQPGQSLTLIATANQGSEATYESGFVIDKFPISRPNLTFSTLTVSNMSPEDSSIYLCSAVRGQGPQPQHFGDGTRLSIL.

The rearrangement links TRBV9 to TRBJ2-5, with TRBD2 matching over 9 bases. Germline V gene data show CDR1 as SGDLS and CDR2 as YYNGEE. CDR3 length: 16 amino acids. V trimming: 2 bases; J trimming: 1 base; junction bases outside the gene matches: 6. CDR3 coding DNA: TGTGCCAGCAGCGTCACAGCGGGAGGACTCCAAGAGACCCAGTACTTC. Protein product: CASSVTAGGLQETQYF.

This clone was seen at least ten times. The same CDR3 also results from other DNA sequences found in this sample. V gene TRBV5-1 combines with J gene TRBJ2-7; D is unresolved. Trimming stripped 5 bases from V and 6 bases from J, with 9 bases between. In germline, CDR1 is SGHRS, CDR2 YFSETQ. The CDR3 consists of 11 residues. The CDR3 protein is CASSLLTEQYF. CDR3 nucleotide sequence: TGCGCCAGCAGTTTGTTGACCGAGCAGTACTTC.

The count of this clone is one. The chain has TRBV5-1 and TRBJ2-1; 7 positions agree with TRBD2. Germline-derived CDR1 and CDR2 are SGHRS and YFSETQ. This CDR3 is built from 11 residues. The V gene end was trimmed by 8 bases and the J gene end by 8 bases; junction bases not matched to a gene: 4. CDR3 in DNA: TGCGCCAGTAGCGGGCACGATGAGCAGTTCTTC. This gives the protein CASSGHDEQFF.

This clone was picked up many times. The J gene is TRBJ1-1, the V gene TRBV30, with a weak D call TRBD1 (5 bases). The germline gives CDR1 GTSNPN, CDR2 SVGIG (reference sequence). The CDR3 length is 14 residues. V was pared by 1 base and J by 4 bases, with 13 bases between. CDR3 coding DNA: TGTGCCTGGAGTGAGCTGGAGGGGTTCACTGAAGCTTTCTTT. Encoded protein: CAWSELEGFTEAFF.

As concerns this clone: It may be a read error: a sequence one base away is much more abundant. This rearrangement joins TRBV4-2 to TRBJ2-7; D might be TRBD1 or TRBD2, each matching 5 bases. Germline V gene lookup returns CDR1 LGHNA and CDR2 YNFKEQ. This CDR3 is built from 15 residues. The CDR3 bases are TGTGCCAGCAGCCGAATGGGGGACGCTACCTACAAGCAGTACTTC. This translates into CASSRMGDATYKQYF.

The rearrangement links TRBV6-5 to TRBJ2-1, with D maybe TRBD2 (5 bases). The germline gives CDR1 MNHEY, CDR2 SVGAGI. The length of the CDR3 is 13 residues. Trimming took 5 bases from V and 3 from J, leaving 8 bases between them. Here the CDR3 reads CASSPGGYNEQFF. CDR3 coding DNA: TGTGCCAGCAGTCCTGGAGGCTACAATGAGCAGTTCTTC.

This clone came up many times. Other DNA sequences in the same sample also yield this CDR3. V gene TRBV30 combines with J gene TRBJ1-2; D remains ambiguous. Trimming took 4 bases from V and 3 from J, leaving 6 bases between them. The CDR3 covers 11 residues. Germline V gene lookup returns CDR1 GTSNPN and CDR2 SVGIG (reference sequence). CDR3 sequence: CAWKADYGYTF. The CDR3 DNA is TGTGCCTGGAAGGCCGACTATGGCTACACCTTC.

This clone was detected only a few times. The CDR3 DNA reads TGTGCCAGCAGAGGGGACGAGCAGTACTTC. Translation gives CASRGDEQYF. The rearrangement links TRBV7-9 to TRBJ2-7, with a tentative D call TRBD1 (5 bases). CDR1 SEHNR and CDR2 FQNEAQ come from the germline V gene (reference sequence). CDR3 size: 10 residues. V was pared by 6 bases and J by 5 bases, with 5 bases between.

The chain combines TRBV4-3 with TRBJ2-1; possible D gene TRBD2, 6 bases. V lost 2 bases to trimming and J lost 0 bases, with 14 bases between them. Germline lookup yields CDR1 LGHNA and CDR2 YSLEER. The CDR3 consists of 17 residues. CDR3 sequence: CASSQYQVGLSYNEQFF. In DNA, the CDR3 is TGCGCCAGCAGCCAATATCAGGTGGGACTCTCCTACAATGAGCAGTTCTTC.